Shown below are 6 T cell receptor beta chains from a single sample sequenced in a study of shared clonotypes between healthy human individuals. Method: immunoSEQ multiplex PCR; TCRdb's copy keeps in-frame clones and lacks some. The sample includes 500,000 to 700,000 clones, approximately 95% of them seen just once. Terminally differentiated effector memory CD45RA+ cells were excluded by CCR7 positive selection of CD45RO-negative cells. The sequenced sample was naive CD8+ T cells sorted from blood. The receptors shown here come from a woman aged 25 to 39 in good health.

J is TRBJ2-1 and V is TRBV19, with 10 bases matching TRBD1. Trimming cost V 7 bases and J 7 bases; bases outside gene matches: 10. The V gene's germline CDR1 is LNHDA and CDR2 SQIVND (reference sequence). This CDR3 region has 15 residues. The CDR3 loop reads CASTVGQGGKNEQFF. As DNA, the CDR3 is TGTGCCAGTACCGTTGGACAGGGGGGTAAAAATGAGCAGTTCTTC.

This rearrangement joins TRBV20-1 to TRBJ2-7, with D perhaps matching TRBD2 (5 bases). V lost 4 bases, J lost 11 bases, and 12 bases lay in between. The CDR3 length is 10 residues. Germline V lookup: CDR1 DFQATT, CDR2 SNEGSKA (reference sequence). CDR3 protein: CSANYYGEYF. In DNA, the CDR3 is TGCAGTGCTAACTATTACGGGGAGTACTTC.

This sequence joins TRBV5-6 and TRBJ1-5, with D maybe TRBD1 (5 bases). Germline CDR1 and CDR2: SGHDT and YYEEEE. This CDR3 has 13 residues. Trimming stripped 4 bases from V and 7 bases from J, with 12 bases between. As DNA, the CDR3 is TGTGCCAGCAGCACGGGACCTCGGCAGCCCCAGCATTTT. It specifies CASSTGPRQPQHF.

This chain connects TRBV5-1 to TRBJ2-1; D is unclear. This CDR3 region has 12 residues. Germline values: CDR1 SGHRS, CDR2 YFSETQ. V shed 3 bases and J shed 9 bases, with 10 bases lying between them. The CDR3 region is CASSSLSIEQFF. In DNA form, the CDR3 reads TGCGCCAGCAGCTCTCTAAGTATTGAGCAGTTCTTC.

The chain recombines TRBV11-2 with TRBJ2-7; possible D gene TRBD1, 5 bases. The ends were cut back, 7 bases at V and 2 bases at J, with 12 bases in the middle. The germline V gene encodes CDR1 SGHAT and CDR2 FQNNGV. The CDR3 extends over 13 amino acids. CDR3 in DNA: TGTGCCAGCACCCTAGACAGTCCCTACGAGCAGTACTTC. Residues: CASTLDSPYEQYF.

The CDR3 nucleotides are TGTGCCAGCAGCTTAAGGAGACAAGGAAACACCATATATTTT. This sequence encodes CASSLRRQGNTIYF. V usage is TRBV7-2 and J usage is TRBJ1-3; no clear D gene. V was shortened by 2 bases and J by 4 bases, with 9 bases between the two germline ends. CDR1 is SGHTA and CDR2 is FQGNSA in the germline V gene. This CDR3 has 14 residues.